These 5 T cell receptor beta chains share one sample of origin, sequenced in a study of regulatory T cells in long-lasting Graves disease. With iRepertoire HTBI primers and Arm-PCR of CDR3 regions, TCR beta libraries were built. One entry per CDR3 protein results from TCRdb running MiXCR on the multiplex PCR reads. The repertoire holds around 400,000 distinct CDR3 sequences, with approximately 25% as singletons. Regarding time point: persistent/refractory GD, antithyroid drugs over 5 years with positive TRAb. RNA from PBMCs was the source of the TCR library. The source material was peripheral blood mononuclear cells (PBMCs), sampled when the disease was refractory, from a patient treated with antithyroid drugs. Receptor source: a woman aged 40 to 50 with Graves disease.

J is TRBJ1-5 and V is TRBV5-5; D is uncertain. The CDR3 is 15 amino acids. The germline V and J ends were trimmed by 0 bases and 2 bases, with 9 bases remaining between them. Germline CDR1 reads SGHKS; CDR2 reads YYEKEE (reference sequence). For the CDR3, the DNA is TGTGCCAGCAGCTTGGTATCTCAGGGCAATCAGCCCCAGCATTTT. This codes for CASSLVSQGNQPQHF.

V and J are TRBV5-5 and TRBJ1-5; TRBD1 matches 7 bases. The junction had 2 bases not matched to a gene; V was cut back by 2 bases and J by 3 bases. CDR3 length: 14 amino acids. Per germline, CDR1 SGHKS and CDR2 YYEKEE (reference sequence). The CDR3 coding sequence is TGTGCCAGCAGCTTTGACAGGGCCAATCAGCCCCAGCATTTT. It yields the protein CASSFDRANQPQHF.

This clonotype was observed at least ten times. The chain carries TRBV28 and TRBJ1-1; D is unresolved. V lost 0 bases to trimming and J lost 1 base, with 0 bases between them. The germline gives CDR1 MDHEN, CDR2 SYDVKM. The CDR3 sequence is 12 residues long. The chain's CDR3 is CASSLWNTEAFF. CDR3 nucleotides: TGTGCCAGCAGTTTATGGAACACTGAAGCTTTCTTT.

This clonotype was counted many times. The chain recombines TRBV28 with TRBJ1-6; weak D call: TRBD1 (5 bases). The V gene's germline CDR1 is MDHEN and CDR2 SYDVKM. This CDR3 has 16 amino acids. With 6 bases removed from V and 5 bases from J, the gap between germline ends came to 17 bases. CDR3 in amino acids: CASRTRGGVDNSPLHF. CDR3 DNA sequence: TGTGCCAGCAGGACCCGCGGGGGGGTTGATAATTCACCCCTCCACTTT.

The sample holds a few counts of this clonotype. The chain couples TRBV20-1 to TRBJ2-7; no reliable D call. Germline V gene sequence: CDR1 DFQATT, CDR2 SNEGSKA (reference sequence). The V gene lost 4 bases and the J gene lost 0 bases, with 13 bases spanning the gap. This CDR3 region has 14 residues. CDR3 nucleotide sequence: TGCAGTGCTAACGTACCGGGCCTCTCCTACGAGCAGTACTTC. Its protein product is CSANVPGLSYEQYF.